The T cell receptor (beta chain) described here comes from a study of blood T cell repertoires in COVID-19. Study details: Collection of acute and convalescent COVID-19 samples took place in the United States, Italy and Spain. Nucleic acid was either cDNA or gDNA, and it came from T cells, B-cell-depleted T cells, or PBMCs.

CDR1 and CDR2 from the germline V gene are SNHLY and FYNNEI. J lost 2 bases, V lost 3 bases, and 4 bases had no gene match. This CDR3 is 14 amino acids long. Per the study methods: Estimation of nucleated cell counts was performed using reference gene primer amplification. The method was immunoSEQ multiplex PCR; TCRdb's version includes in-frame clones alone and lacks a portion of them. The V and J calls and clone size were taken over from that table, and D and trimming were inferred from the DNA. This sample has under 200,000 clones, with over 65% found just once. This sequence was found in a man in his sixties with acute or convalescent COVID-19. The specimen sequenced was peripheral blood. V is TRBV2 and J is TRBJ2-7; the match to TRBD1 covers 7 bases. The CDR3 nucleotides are TGTGCCAGCAGTGATTCAGGGGGTACCTACGAGCAGTACTTC. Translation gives CASSDSGGTYEQYF. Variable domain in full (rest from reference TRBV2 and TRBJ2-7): EPEVTQTPSHQVTQMGQEVILRCVPISNHLYFYWYRQILGQKVEFLVSFYNNEISEKSEIFDDQFSVERPDGSNFTLKIRSTKLEDSAMYFCASSDSGGTYEQYFGPGTRLTVT.